The rows below give T cell receptor beta chains drawn from one sample of a study of blood T cells in healthy people across ages. One entry per CDR3 protein results from TCRdb running MiXCR on the 5' RACE reads. The repertoire has about 1,400,000 distinct CDR3 sequences, roughly 45% of them found once; the top ten carry around 8%. The sample consisted of blood. The source of these receptors is a woman between 18 and 29 years old in good health. Both conserved end residues are part of each CDR3. D genes are given only for firm matches. Some rows mark clone size as missing; the rest say once, few, many or name a class of expanded clone.

TRBV7-9	NA	NA	TRBJ2-7	CASSLVRGGSYEQYF
TRBV28	NA	NA	TRBJ2-3	CASSVIDRQGTQYF
TRBV3-1	once	NA	TRBJ2-3	CASSQEGAWTDTQYF
TRBV7-9	NA	NA	TRBJ2-7	CASSVSPGSEQYF
TRBV18	NA	NA	TRBJ1-5	CASSPPGGEGNQPQHF
TRBV6-2/TRBV6-3	NA	TRBD2	TRBJ2-1	CAISWLAGGEEQFF
TRBV9	NA	NA	TRBJ2-5	CASSVGGAPQETQYF
TRBV20-1	few	NA	TRBJ1-1	CSARAMGNTEAFF
TRBV20-1	NA	TRBD2	TRBJ2-1	CSARTLAASSYNEQFF
TRBV5-6	NA	TRBD2	TRBJ2-3	CASSFPGLGPDTQYF
TRBV7-6	NA	NA	TRBJ1-2	CASSPAPGGSYGYTF
TRBV6-1	NA	TRBD1	NA	CASSEDDGETGTPYEQYF
TRBV10-2	NA	NA	TRBJ2-1	CASSEGRLLNEQFF
TRBV29-1	NA	TRBD1	TRBJ1-2	CSAGQDYGYTF
TRBV5-1	NA	TRBD1	TRBJ2-3	CASSYGTAVVTDTQYF
TRBV20-1	NA	NA	TRBJ2-3	CSQAGGGESTDTQYF
TRBV25-1	NA	TRBD1	TRBJ2-5	CASSDGTGMEETQYF
TRBV7-6	few	NA	TRBJ2-2	CASSLDGGTGELFF
TRBV9	NA	TRBD1	TRBJ2-5	CASSVGNEQGQYF
TRBV28	NA	NA	TRBJ1-5	CASTPPSGRRQPDSNQPQHF
TRBV10-3	NA	NA	TRBJ1-2	CAASGSAGIYGYTF
TRBV12-3/TRBV12-4	few	NA	TRBJ1-4	CASSLTTVGEKLFF
TRBV4-1	NA	TRBD2	TRBJ2-1	CASSQEGTSGSGDEQFF
TRBV7-9	NA	TRBD2	TRBJ2-3	CARRKASGGAPPADAQYF
TRBV7-2	NA	NA	TRBJ1-1	CASSSRTCGEAFF
TRBV10-3	few	TRBD2	TRBJ2-7	CAISGTSGGHYEQYF
TRBV14	NA	NA	TRBJ2-2	CASSQGTFNTGELFF
TRBV3-1	NA	NA	TRBJ1-1	CASSRAGLETEAFF
TRBV7-3	NA	NA	TRBJ2-1	CASSYSPLDEQFF
TRBV3-1	once	TRBD2	TRBJ2-7	CASSVLAGREQYF
TRBV29-1	NA	NA	TRBJ1-4	CSADLGYDEKLFF
TRBV9	few	TRBD1	TRBJ2-7	CASSAWTGSEQYF
TRBV6-7	few	TRBD1	TRBJ1-5	CASSGQGKQPQHF
TRBV20-1	few	NA	TRBJ2-1	CSAEGKVSGEQFF
TRBV5-1	NA	TRBD2	TRBJ2-7	CASSPRTSGPSYEQYF
TRBV5-1	NA	NA	TRBJ1-1	CASKVDTEAFF
TRBV29-1	NA	NA	TRBJ2-3	CSVQSFQDTQYF
TRBV5-1	few	NA	TRBJ2-1	CASSSEHSGYEQFF
TRBV7-2	NA	TRBD2	TRBJ2-1	CASSLAGLAGVNEQFF
TRBV2	NA	NA	TRBJ2-1	CARPVGSDQHGQFF
TRBV6-2/TRBV6-3	NA	TRBD2	TRBJ2-1	CASRWGLVTEGEQFF
TRBV5-1	few	TRBD1	TRBJ1-2	CASSLTDRDYTF
TRBV29-1	NA	NA	TRBJ1-2	CSVTLDRVNGYTF
TRBV18	NA	NA	TRBJ1-1	CASSPPVVVKNTEAFF
TRBV27	NA	TRBD1	TRBJ1-5	CASTTGGFGSQPQHF
TRBV20-1	NA	NA	TRBJ2-7	CSADWAGSYEQYF
TRBV25-1	few	NA	TRBJ2-7	CASSEGGTIAYEQYF
TRBV3-1	few	NA	TRBJ2-3	CASSQGFSGKADTQYF
TRBV7-2	many	NA	TRBJ2-7	CASSLGQPYEQYF
TRBV2	NA	NA	TRBJ2-4	CASSEGGGLAKNIQYF
TRBV20-1	few	TRBD2	TRBJ2-3	CSATLAGGVSPPDTQYF
TRBV4-1	NA	TRBD2	TRBJ2-1	CASSQREGSFYNEQFF
TRBV10-3	NA	TRBD1	TRBJ2-7	CAIRGTGMSDEQYF
TRBV11-2	NA	NA	TRBJ2-6	CASSLHGSGANVLTF